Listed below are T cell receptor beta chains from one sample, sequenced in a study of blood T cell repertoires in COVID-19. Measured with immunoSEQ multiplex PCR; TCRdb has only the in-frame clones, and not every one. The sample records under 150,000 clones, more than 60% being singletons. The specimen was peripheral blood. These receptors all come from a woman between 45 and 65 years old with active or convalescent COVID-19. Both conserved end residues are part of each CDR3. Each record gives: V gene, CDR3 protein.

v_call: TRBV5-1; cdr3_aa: CASSWGTSGRRRSSYEQYF
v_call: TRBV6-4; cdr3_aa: CASSGTKSSEQFF
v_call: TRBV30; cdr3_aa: CAWRSGTGEDEQYF
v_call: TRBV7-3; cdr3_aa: CASSPSGENTEAFF
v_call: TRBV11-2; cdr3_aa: CASSPRTGMGSTDTQYF
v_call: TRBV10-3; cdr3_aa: CAISEEDPATYEQYF
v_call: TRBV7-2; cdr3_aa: CAKSREKGETQYF
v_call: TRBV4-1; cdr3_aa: CASSQDGGMTGGGEAFF
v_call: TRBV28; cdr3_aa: CATQANYGYTF
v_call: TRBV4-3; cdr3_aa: CASSQDVGTGGGYTF
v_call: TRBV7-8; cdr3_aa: CASSFDSGGTDTQYF
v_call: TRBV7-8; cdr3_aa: CASSPQVHSNQPQHF
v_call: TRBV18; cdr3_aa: CASSLRTGGDQPQHF
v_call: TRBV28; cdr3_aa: CASSSIQGAREAFF
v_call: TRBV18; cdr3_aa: CASSPPGTGNYPDEQYF
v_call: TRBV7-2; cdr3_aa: CASSLGDRATQPQHF
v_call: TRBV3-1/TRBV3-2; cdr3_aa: CASSPTGEDGYTF
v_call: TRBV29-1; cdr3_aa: CSVVREYEQYF
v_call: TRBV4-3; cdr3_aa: CASSQDLLLSYEQYF
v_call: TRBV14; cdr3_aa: CASSRLNNNEQYF
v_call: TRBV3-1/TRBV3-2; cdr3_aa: CASSHPTQGWATGELFF
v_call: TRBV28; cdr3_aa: CASSSADRDNSPLHF
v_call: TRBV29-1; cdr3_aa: CSVGVRDRSYGYTF
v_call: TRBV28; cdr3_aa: CASRRDRSYQQYF
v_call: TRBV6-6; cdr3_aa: CASSFTGGPLGGYTF
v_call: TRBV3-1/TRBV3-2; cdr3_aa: CASSRPLDRETFQYGYTF
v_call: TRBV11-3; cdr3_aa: CASSLDLSGVSTDTQYF
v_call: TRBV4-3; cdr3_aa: CASSPRQGAGNTIYF
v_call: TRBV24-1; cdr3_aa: CATSEVGQYSEQFF
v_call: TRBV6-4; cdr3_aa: CASRGGNRVGRQPQHF
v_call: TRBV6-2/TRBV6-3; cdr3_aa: CASSYGYRVDEQFF
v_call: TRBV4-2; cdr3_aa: CASSQDLGLDTQYF
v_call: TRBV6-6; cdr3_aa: CASTSLPGAETQYF
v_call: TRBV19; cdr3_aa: CASSIDQGEQFF
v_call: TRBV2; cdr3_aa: CASKEYAPQETQYF
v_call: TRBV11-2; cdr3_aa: CASVAARGNEQFF
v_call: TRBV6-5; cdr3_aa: CASSFDRGSEKLFF
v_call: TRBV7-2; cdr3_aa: CASSLAGLAGGGEQFF
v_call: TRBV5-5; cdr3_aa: CASSHLLSRGMNTEAFF